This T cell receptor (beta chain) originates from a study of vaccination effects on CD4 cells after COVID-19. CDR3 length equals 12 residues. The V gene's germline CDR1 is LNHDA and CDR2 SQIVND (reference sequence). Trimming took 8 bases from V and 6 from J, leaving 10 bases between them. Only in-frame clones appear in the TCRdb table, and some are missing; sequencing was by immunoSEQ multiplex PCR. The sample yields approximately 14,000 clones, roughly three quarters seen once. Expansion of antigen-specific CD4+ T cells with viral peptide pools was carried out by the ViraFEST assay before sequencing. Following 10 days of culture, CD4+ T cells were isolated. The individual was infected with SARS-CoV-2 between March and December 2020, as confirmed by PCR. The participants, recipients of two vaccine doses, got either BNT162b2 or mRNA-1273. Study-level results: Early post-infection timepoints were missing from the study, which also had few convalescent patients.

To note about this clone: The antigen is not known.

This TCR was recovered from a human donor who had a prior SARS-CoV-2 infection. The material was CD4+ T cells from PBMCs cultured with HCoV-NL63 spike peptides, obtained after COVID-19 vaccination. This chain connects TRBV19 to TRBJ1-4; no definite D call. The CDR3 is CASAKEDEKLFF. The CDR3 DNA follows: TGTGCCAGTGCGAAGGAAGATGAAAAACTGTTTTTT.